This TCR beta chain was recovered during a study of cytomegalovirus exposure and HLA in healthy donors. Notes on the study in general: Reportedly, diagnosis of cytomegalovirus status by the classifier showed high specificity and sensitivity.

Vbeta (60) and Jbeta (13) primers were used in the PCR. Sequenced by immunoSEQ multiplex PCR; TCRdb stores in-frame clones only, minus some. The data contain more than 110,000 clones, about 80% of them seen just once; the ten biggest clones take up around 1.3%. The V and J ends lost 4 bases and 2 bases, in that order; junction bases with no gene match: 4. The germline V gene encodes CDR1 SGHTS and CDR2 YDEGEE. The CDR3 has 16 residues. On this clone itself: Its antigen is still unknown.

Sequencing was performed on PBMCs. The TCR originated in a male donor in good health and CMV-seropositive. The rearrangement links TRBV5-8 to TRBJ2-3; 13 nucleotides match TRBD2. The chain's CDR3 is CASSPGTSGTTDTQYF. The CDR3 coding sequence is TGTGCCAGCAGCCCTGGGACTAGCGGGACCACAGATACGCAGTATTTT.